These 30 T cell receptor beta chains came from one sample sequenced in a study of PD-1 blockade in classical Hodgkin lymphoma. Time point of the sample: cycle 4 day 1 (C4D1), after more than five weeks of nivolumab. Relapses following autologous stem cell transplantation were seen in all patients, with brentuximab vedotin exposure varying. The assay was immunoSEQ multiplex PCR, and TCRdb's table has in-frame clones only and misses some. Of under 20,000 clones in the sample, more than 75% were seen once. The material sequenced was peripheral blood mononuclear cells (PBMCs), taken before the fourth cycle of nivolumab. The source is a human donor with classical Hodgkin lymphoma.

V gene TRBV30 combines with J gene TRBJ2-7; D gene ambiguous. Germline CDR1 is GTSNPN and CDR2 is SVGIG (reference sequence). The V gene lost 1 base and the J gene lost 6 bases, with 4 bases spanning the gap. The CDR3 totals 10 residues. The CDR3 nucleotides are TGTGCCTGGAGTGGGGCCGAGCAGTACTTC. It translates to CAWSGAEQYF. Filled out from reference TRBV30 and TRBJ2-7, the complete variable domain reads SQTIHQWPATLVQPVGSPLSLECTVEGTSNPNLYWYRQAAGRGLQLLFYSVGIGQISSEVPQNLSASRPQDRQFILSSKKLLLSDSGFYLCAWSGAEQYFGPGTRLTVT.

The chain combines TRBV6-5 with TRBJ2-7; TRBD2 aligns across 8 bases. V lost 6 bases, J lost 6 bases, and 4 bases stayed unmatched. CDR1 MNHEY and CDR2 SVGAGI come from the germline V gene. CDR3 length: 12 amino acids. The CDR3 region has the DNA TGTGCCAGCAGCCGGGAGGGGGGCGAGCAGTACTTC. Its translation is CASSREGGEQYF.

This clone was detected once. The chain combines TRBV5-6 with TRBJ2-5, with D possibly matching TRBD2 (5 bases). The CDR3 runs to 14 residues. With 4 bases removed from V and 2 bases from J, the gap between germline ends came to 12 bases. Germline CDR1 reads SGHDT; CDR2 reads YYEEEE. The CDR3 is CASSPRAIQETQYF. Here the CDR3 DNA reads TGTGCCAGCAGCCCGCGGGCTATACAAGAGACCCAGTACTTC.

The gene calls are TRBV29-1 and TRBJ2-3; perhaps TRBD2 as D (6 bases). Germline CDR1 reads SQVTM; CDR2 reads ANQGSEA. Trimming took 3 bases from V and 5 from J, leaving 15 bases between them. CDR3 length: 14 amino acids. CDR3 loop: CSVDGLRDVDTQYF. The CDR3 nucleotides read TGCAGCGTTGACGGTTTGCGGGACGTAGATACGCAGTATTTT.

This clone was observed a few times. This chain connects TRBV6-6 to TRBJ2-7; D is possibly TRBD2 (6 bases). The CDR3 has 13 amino acids. CDR1 and CDR2 from the germline V gene are MNHNY and SVGAGI (reference sequence). V shed 6 bases and J shed 4 bases, with 13 bases lying between them. This CDR3 is CASSRLEGYEQYF. CDR3 nucleotide sequence: TGTGCCAGCAGCCGCCTGGAGGGTTACGAGCAGTACTTC.

The chain is built from TRBV6-6 and TRBJ2-4; TRBD2 matches 8 bases. The CDR3 is 14 residues long. Germline V gene data show CDR1 as MNHNY and CDR2 as SVGAGI (reference sequence). The ends lost 6 bases at V and 8 bases at J; junction bases unmatched: 9. DNA of the CDR3: TGTGCCAGCAGCCCGGGGGGGAGCTTGGACATTCAGTACTTC. This gives the protein CASSPGGSLDIQYF.

The chain joins TRBV6-1 to TRBJ1-5, with 7 bases matching TRBD1. The germline V gene has CDR1 MNHNS and CDR2 SASEGT. V dropped 6 bases and J dropped 6; count of bases not matched to a gene: 8. The CDR3 has 14 residues. The CDR3 bases are TGTGCCAGCAGACCTTTGGGACAGCTTCAGCCCCAGCATTTT. The encoded protein is CASRPLGQLQPQHF.

The rearrangement joins TRBV21-1 to TRBJ2-7; TRBD1, the D gene given by the table, was not confirmed from the DNA. TRBV21-1 is marked as a pseudogene. The CDR3 consists of 16 residues. For the CDR3, the DNA is TGTGCCAGCAGCAAAAAATGGGGACAGGGTCGCTACGAGCAGTACTTC. As protein: CASSKKWGQGRYEQYF.

The genes are TRBV27 and TRBJ2-7; the D is unclear. The ends were cut back, 6 bases at V and 1 base at J, with 4 bases in the middle. Germline loops: CDR1 MNHEY, CDR2 SMNVEV (reference sequence). The CDR3 is 11 residues long. The CDR3 region has the DNA TGTGCCAGCAGCCCTTCCTACGAGCAGTACTTC. It specifies CASSPSYEQYF.

The CDR3: CASSYSAETQYF. In DNA, the CDR3 is TGTGCCAGCAGTTACTCGGCAGAGACCCAGTACTTC. This sequence joins TRBV6-5 and TRBJ2-5; D remains unclear. Germline CDR1 and CDR2: MNHEY and SVGAGI. The CDR3 spans 12 residues. V lost 0 bases and J lost 4, with 3 bases in between.

The chain links TRBV6-1 to TRBJ1-1, with TRBD1 identical over 7 bases. The germline gives CDR1 MNHNS, CDR2 SASEGT. The length of the CDR3 is 15 residues. Germline trimming cut 7 bases from V and 3 bases from J; bases unmatched to any gene: 11. Written as DNA, the CDR3 is TGTGCCAGCAACCTATCAGGGGGAGACTACACTGAAGCTTTCTTT. It is translated as CASNLSGGDYTEAFF.

Only one count was recorded for this clone. The chain recombines TRBV7-2 with TRBJ2-7; TRBD2 agrees at 8 bases. The V gene's germline CDR1 is SGHTA and CDR2 FQGNSA. The CDR3 sequence is 12 residues long. J lost 5 bases, V lost 7 bases, and 4 bases had no gene match. CDR3 bases: TGTGCCAGCATGCCGGGGGGGGACGAGCAGTACTTC. Amino acid sequence: CASMPGGDEQYF.

The chain couples TRBV5-1 to TRBJ2-7, with 7 bases identical to TRBD1. V gave up 0 bases and J gave up 3 bases; unmatched junction bases: 12. The CDR3 is 17 residues long. Per the germline V gene, CDR1 is SGHRS and CDR2 is YFSETQ. This chain's CDR3 is CASSLEPARTGLYEQYF. CDR3 in DNA: TGCGCCAGCAGCTTGGAGCCAGCTAGGACAGGCCTCTACGAGCAGTACTTC.

The V gene is TRBV19, the J gene TRBJ1-5, with D perhaps TRBD1 (5 bases). Germline values: CDR1 LNHDA, CDR2 SQIVND (reference sequence). The CDR3 consists of 15 residues. V lost 5 bases to trimming and J lost 4 bases, with 15 bases between them. CDR3 sequence (DNA): TGTGCCAGTAGTTCATACGGGACCCAAAATCAGCCCCAGCATTTT. As protein: CASSSYGTQNQPQHF.

The rearrangement links TRBV4-1 to TRBJ2-7, with D perhaps TRBD1 (6 bases). Trimming took 7 bases from V and 1 from J, leaving 14 bases between them. Germline CDR1 MGHRA, CDR2 YSYEKL. This CDR3 comprises 14 residues. In DNA, the CDR3 is TGCGCCAGCATCTCGACAGGCGATTCCTACGAGCAGTACTTC. This gives the protein CASISTGDSYEQYF.

This clone is categorized as medium-sized. The J gene is TRBJ1-2, the V gene TRBV6-1; D is ambiguous. The CDR3 is 11 amino acids. Trimming took 6 bases from V and 10 from J, leaving 12 bases between them. Germline lookup yields CDR1 MNHNS and CDR2 SASEGT. The CDR3 nucleotides read TGTGCCAGCAGCGGCGGTTTGGACTACACCTTC. This codes for CASSGGLDYTF.

The J gene is TRBJ1-5, the V gene TRBV2; 10 positions match TRBD1. Germline V gene data show CDR1 as SNHLY and CDR2 as FYNNEI. V lost 3 bases, J lost 4 bases, and 3 bases stayed unmatched. This CDR3 is 15 amino acids long. The CDR3 sequence: CASSDEGQGNQPQHF. CDR3 nucleotide sequence: TGTGCCAGCAGTGATGAGGGACAGGGGAATCAGCCCCAGCATTTT. The complete variable domain, with remaining parts taken from reference TRBV2 and TRBJ1-5, reads EPEVTQTPSHQVTQMGQEVILRCVPISNHLYFYWYRQILGQKVEFLVSFYNNEISEKSEIFDDQFSVERPDGSNFTLKIRSTKLEDSAMYFCASSDEGQGNQPQHFGDGTRLSIL.

The CDR3, as DNA: TGCGCCAGCAGCCAAGATTCCGCGTACCAAACCCACGAGCAGTACTTC. It codes for CASSQDSAYQTHEQYF. The rearrangement joins TRBV4-3 to TRBJ2-7, with D unresolved. The V end lost 0 bases, the J end lost 5 bases, and 17 bases lay between the germline ends. There are 16 residues in the CDR3. CDR1 is LGHNA, CDR2 YSLEER, per germline.

In regard to this clone: Other DNA sequences of this sample code for an identical CDR3. V usage is TRBV7-2 and J usage is TRBJ2-2; no clear D gene. The length of the CDR3 is 13 residues. Deletions cut 5 bases from V and 4 bases from J, with 8 bases between. Germline V gene lookup returns CDR1 SGHTA and CDR2 FQGNSA. The CDR3 loop reads CASSLSGTGELFF. The CDR3 DNA reads TGTGCCAGCAGCCTAAGTGGCACCGGGGAGCTGTTTTTT.

CDR3 sequence reads: CASRARAFSGNTIYF. Here the CDR3 DNA reads TGCGCCAGCAGGGCCAGGGCCTTCTCTGGAAACACCATATATTTT. The chain carries TRBV5-1 and TRBJ1-3; possibly TRBD1 for D (5 bases). V gave up 5 bases and J gave up 0 bases, with 12 bases separating them. Germline CDR1 is SGHRS and CDR2 is YFSETQ. The CDR3 totals 15 residues.

The chain joins TRBV29-1 to TRBJ1-2; D not resolved. This CDR3 spans 12 amino acids. The germline V gene encodes CDR1 SQVTM and CDR2 ANQGSEA. Trimming shortened V by 0 bases and J by 7 bases, and 9 bases separated the two germline ends. CDR3 coding DNA: TGCAGCGTTGAAGATGGAGGCGGTGGCTACACCTTC. This sequence encodes CSVEDGGGGYTF.

This sequence joins TRBV11-1 and TRBJ2-3, with D possibly TRBD2 on 6 matching bases. The CDR3 has 16 amino acids. Germline V CDR1 and CDR2: SGHAT, FQDESV (reference sequence). V lost 0 bases to trimming and J lost 5 bases, with 15 bases between them. The CDR3 here is CASSLAGDFGGDTQYF. In nucleotides, the CDR3 is TGTGCCAGCAGCTTAGCTGGGGACTTTGGTGGAGATACGCAGTATTTT.

This clone was recorded only once. The chain employs TRBV2 and TRBJ2-7; TRBD1 aligns across 9 bases. There are 12 residues in the CDR3. Germline V CDR1 and CDR2: SNHLY, FYNNEI. Trimming at V came to 10 bases and at J to 2 bases, leaving 3 bases not matched to a gene. CDR3 sequence reads: CATGTGTYEQYF. CDR3 in DNA: TGTGCCACCGGGACAGGGACCTACGAGCAGTACTTC. The full variable domain, completed using reference TRBV2 and TRBJ2-7, is EPEVTQTPSHQVTQMGQEVILRCVPISNHLYFYWYRQILGQKVEFLVSFYNNEISEKSEIFDDQFSVERPDGSNFTLKIRSTKLEDSAMYFCATGTGTYEQYFGPGTRLTVT.

V gene TRBV7-3 combines with J gene TRBJ2-3, with TRBD2 as a possible D gene (6 bases). V lost 0 bases and J lost 0, with 7 bases in between. CDR1 SGHTA and CDR2 FQGTGA come from the germline V gene. The CDR3 has 15 amino acids. DNA for the CDR3: TGTGCCAGCAGCTTAACCGGGGGTAGCACAGATACGCAGTATTTT. Protein: CASSLTGGSTDTQYF.

This sequence joins TRBV28 and TRBJ2-7; the D is unclear. The V end lost 5 bases, the J end lost 2 bases, and 4 bases lay between the germline ends. The germline V gene encodes CDR1 MDHEN and CDR2 SYDVKM. The CDR3 consists of 11 residues. CDR3 in DNA: TGTGCCAGCAGTGTCCCCTACGAGCAGTACTTC. The encoded protein is CASSVPYEQYF.

This clone was recorded a few times. CDR3 amino acids: CASQEISYNSPLHF. The CDR3 coding sequence is TGTGCCAGCCAGGAAATCTCCTATAATTCACCCCTCCACTTT. This chain joins TRBV6-5 and TRBJ1-6; D remains unclear. The CDR3 is 14 amino acids. Trimming removed 8 bases at V and 0 bases at J, with 8 bases between. Germline CDR1 reads MNHEY; CDR2 reads SVGAGI.

The chain joins TRBV21-1 to TRBJ1-1. TRBV21-1 is a listed pseudogene. There are 15 residues in the CDR3. The CDR3 sequence is CASTQVRTGNTEAFF. Written as DNA, the CDR3 is TGTGCCAGCACGCAAGTAAGGACGGGGAACACTGAAGCTTTCTTT.

The V call is TRBV7-9, the J call TRBJ2-5; TRBD2 matches at 9 bases. After removal of 5 bases from V and 5 bases from J, the junction contained 9 bases not matched to a gene. Germline CDR1 is SEHNR and CDR2 is FQNEAQ (reference sequence). The CDR3 is made up of 15 amino acids. As DNA, the CDR3 is TGTGCCAGCAGCGATAGCGGGAGCCTCGGGGAGACCCAGTACTTC. Its translation is CASSDSGSLGETQYF.

The chain joins TRBV11-2 to TRBJ2-5, with D perhaps matching TRBD2 (6 bases). Trimming took 5 bases from V and 2 from J, leaving 9 bases between them. CDR1 is SGHAT and CDR2 is FQNNGV in the germline V gene. The CDR3 consists of 13 residues. The CDR3 loop is CASSPRGQETQYF. The CDR3, as DNA: TGTGCCAGCAGCCCCCGGGGGCAAGAGACCCAGTACTTC.

The chain links TRBV11-2 to TRBJ1-1; D is perhaps TRBD1 (6 bases). The germline gives CDR1 SGHAT, CDR2 FQNNGV. The CDR3 length is 13 residues. V lost 3 bases, J lost 11 bases, and 16 bases lay in between. The CDR3 nucleotides read TGTGCCAGCAGCTTGTTTCAGTCCCAGGGGGCTTTCTTT. Its translation: CASSLFQSQGAFF.